Listed here is a single T cell receptor beta chain. This CDR3 has 13 amino acids. Trimming left V 1 base short and J 4 bases short, with 7 bases between. Germline V CDR1 and CDR2: SGHTA, FQGNSA. This sample is drawn from a study of CD8 T cells in Susac syndrome. Reverse transcription of 0.5 to 1 ug RNA was performed with random hexamers. TCRdb used MiXCR to reprocess the immunoSEQ multiplex PCR reads, holding one entry per CDR3 protein. The sample records approximately 170,000 distinct CDR3 sequences, just under 95% being singletons. The sequenced sample consisted of CD4+ T cells from PBMCs. V gene TRBV7-2 combines with J gene TRBJ2-5; no definite D call. This receptor was identified in a human donor in good health. In DNA, the CDR3 is TGTGCCAGCAGCTTAGGGTTCGGAGAGACCCAGTACTTC. Translating it yields CASSLGFGETQYF.